Following are 8 T cell receptor beta chains from one sample sequenced in a study of Ad26.COV2.S vaccination and SARS-CoV-2 variants. Repertoires were generated with immunoSEQ multiplex PCR, while TCRdb's copy carries only in-frame clones and drops some. Of about 350,000 clones listed, more than 85% are singletons. The treatment here: roughly 20 received Ad26.COV2.S at low or high dose, single or two shots; 5 received placebo; per-sample allocation not given. At day 63 after the first vaccine or placebo injection, samples were drawn. This specimen was peripheral blood, taken in a trial of Ad26.COV2.S vaccine versus placebo. The receptors derive from a person between 18 and 65 years old who received the Ad26.COV2.S COVID-19 vaccine or a placebo.

This rearrangement joins TRBV5-4 to TRBJ2-7; perhaps TRBD2 as D (6 bases). This CDR3 has 14 residues. V gave up 0 bases and J gave up 5 bases, with 12 bases separating them. Germline CDR1 reads SGHNT; CDR2 reads YYREEE (reference sequence). The CDR3 region is CASSLALAWDEQYF. DNA for the CDR3: TGTGCCAGCAGCTTGGCCCTAGCGTGGGACGAGCAGTACTTC.

The rearrangement uses TRBV6-5 and TRBJ1-1; TRBD1 agrees at 10 bases. Germline-derived CDR1 and CDR2 are MNHEY and SVGAGI. The V segment lost 5 bases and the J segment 6 bases; nucleotides outside the gene matches: 9. The CDR3 totals 15 residues. This CDR3 is CASSTFDRGQSEAFF. In DNA, the CDR3 is TGTGCCAGCAGTACTTTCGACAGGGGGCAATCTGAAGCTTTCTTT.

The chain employs TRBV3-1 (or the pseudogene TRBV3-2) and TRBJ1-3, with D uncertain. The CDR3 extends over 16 amino acids. Germline CDR1 and CDR2: LGHDT and YNNKEL (reference sequence). V was trimmed by 5 bases and J by 0 bases, leaving 14 bases between them. The CDR3 DNA sequence: TGTGCCAGCAGCAAGGACCCCACAAGCTCTGGAAACACCATATATTTT. Translation: CASSKDPTSSGNTIYF.

The chain employs TRBV28 and TRBJ2-1, with D possibly TRBD2 on 6 matching bases. There are 16 residues in the CDR3. Per the germline V gene, CDR1 is MDHEN and CDR2 is SYDVKM. Trimming removed 5 bases from V and 0 bases from J, with 14 bases in between. CDR3 nucleotides: TGTGCCAGCAGTCCCCTTAGCGGTAGCTCCTACAATGAGCAGTTCTTC. Protein product: CASSPLSGSSYNEQFF.

This chain uses TRBV4-1 with TRBJ2-7; 7 bases are a match to TRBD2. This CDR3 is 13 amino acids long. The trim removed 3 bases at V and 7 bases at J, leaving 6 bases unmatched. Germline V gene sequence: CDR1 MGHRA, CDR2 YSYEKL. As DNA, the CDR3 is TGCGCCAGCAGCCAGGCGGCGGGGGAGGAGCAGTACTTC. It encodes CASSQAAGEEQYF.

The chain has TRBV5-1 and TRBJ2-1, with 8 bases fitting TRBD2. Germline V gives CDR1 SGHRS, CDR2 YFSETQ. The length of the CDR3 is 12 residues. After removal of 6 bases from V and 7 bases from J, the junction contained 3 bases not matched to a gene. CDR3 in DNA: TGCGCCAGCACCGGGACTAGAAATGAGCAGTTCTTC. This gives the protein CASTGTRNEQFF.

Remarks on this clone: Other DNA sequences in the sample encode the same CDR3. The rearrangement joins TRBV9 to TRBJ1-3; D call uncertain. The CDR3 consists of 15 residues. Trimming removed 0 bases from V and 2 bases from J, with 9 bases in between. Germline loops: CDR1 SGDLS, CDR2 YYNGEE. The DNA of the CDR3 is TGTGCCAGCAGCGTAGGAGGGCAGGCTGGAAACACCATATATTTT. Protein sequence: CASSVGGQAGNTIYF.

This sequence joins TRBV28 and TRBJ1-2; D not certain. CDR3 length: 14 residues. Trimming took 5 bases from V and 2 from J, leaving 12 bases between them. From germline, CDR1 is MDHEN and CDR2 SYDVKM. For the CDR3, the DNA is TGTGCCAGCAGTGAGACTAGGGCCAACTATGGCTACACCTTC. Its translation is CASSETRANYGYTF.